Presented here are 9 T cell receptor beta chains from one specimen sequenced in a study of identical twins. TCRdb fed the 5' RACE reads into MiXCR, producing one record per CDR3 protein. The table records 400,000 to 550,000 distinct CDR3 sequences, roughly 13% of them present only once. The sample was also linked to a second study, of yellow fever vaccine responses in identical twins.

Specimen: CD4+ T cells sorted from blood. The receptors come from a woman between 18 and 29 years old in good health.

This clonotype was recorded many times. The gene calls are TRBV3-1 and TRBJ2-1; a possible D gene is TRBD1 (5 bases). This CDR3 contains 15 residues. Germline V gene lookup returns CDR1 LGHDT and CDR2 YNNKEL (reference sequence). Trimming pared 1 base from V and 2 bases from J, leaving 9 bases between. CDR3 protein: CASSQVSTAYNEQFF. DNA for the CDR3: TGTGCCAGCAGCCAAGTGTCGACAGCCTACAATGAGCAGTTCTTC.

In this sample, this clonotype turned up a few times. The rearrangement links TRBV2 to TRBJ1-5, with 8 bases lining up with TRBD1. The germline gives CDR1 SNHLY, CDR2 FYNNEI. J lost 3 bases, V lost 3 bases, and 4 bases had no gene match. The CDR3 consists of 15 residues. In nucleotides, the CDR3 is TGTGCCAGCAGTGAGTTGACAGGGGACAATCAGCCCCAGCATTTT. This encodes CASSELTGDNQPQHF.

This chain uses TRBV30 with TRBJ2-1; 9 bases agree with TRBD1. Germline V gene data show CDR1 as GTSNPN and CDR2 as SVGIG (reference sequence). J lost 0 bases, V lost 3 bases, and 6 bases had no gene match. This CDR3 is built from 16 residues. DNA for the CDR3: TGTGCCTGGAGGGGGACAGGGCGAAGCTCCTACAATGAGCAGTTCTTC. Amino acid sequence: CAWRGTGRSSYNEQFF.

The J gene is TRBJ2-7, the V gene TRBV3-1; no clear D gene. Germline loops: CDR1 LGHDT, CDR2 YNNKEL (reference sequence). With 4 bases removed from V and 3 bases from J, the gap between germline ends came to 4 bases. The CDR3 has 11 residues. This CDR3 reads CASSRFYEQYF. The CDR3 DNA reads as TGTGCCAGCAGCCGGTTCTACGAGCAGTACTTC.

J is TRBJ2-7 and V is TRBV18; 8 positions agree with TRBD2. From germline, CDR1 is KGHSH and CDR2 LQKENI. This CDR3 has 19 amino acids. With V trimmed by 0 bases and J by 3 bases, 16 bases remained unmatched. For the CDR3, the DNA is TGTGCCAGCTCACCACCGAGAGACGGGAGGGCCGGTCCTCTCTACGAGCAGTACTTC. Translation gives CASSPPRDGRAGPLYEQYF. Supplemented by reference TRBV18 and TRBJ2-7, the full variable domain reads NAGVMQNPRHLVRRRGQEARLRCSPMKGHSHVYWYRQLPEEGLKFMVYLQKENIIDESGMPKERFSAEFPKEGPSILRIQQVVRGDSAAYFCASSPPRDGRAGPLYEQYFGPGTRLTVT.

The V and J genes are TRBV20-1 and TRBJ2-1; 9 bases are a match to TRBD1. Germline CDR1 is DFQATT and CDR2 is SNEGSKA (reference sequence). This CDR3 comprises 13 residues. Unmatched junction bases numbered 7, after V lost 5 bases and J lost 8 bases. This CDR3 reads CSAEKDRGHEQFF. In DNA, the CDR3 is TGCAGTGCTGAGAAGGACAGGGGCCATGAGCAGTTCTTC.

J is TRBJ2-1 and V is TRBV30; possibly TRBD2 for D (5 bases). Between the trimmed V and J ends, which lost 0 bases and 0 bases, there was a span of 12 bases. The CDR3 consists of 16 residues. CDR1 is GTSNPN and CDR2 is SVGIG in the germline V gene (reference sequence). In nucleotides, the CDR3 is TGTGCCTGGAGTGTATTCGGACTGAGCTCCTACAATGAGCAGTTCTTC. Encoded protein: CAWSVFGLSSYNEQFF. The full variable domain, completed using reference TRBV30 and TRBJ2-1, is SQTIHQWPATLVQPVGSPLSLECTVEGTSNPNLYWYRQAAGRGLQLLFYSVGIGQISSEVPQNLSASRPQDRQFILSSKKLLLSDSGFYLCAWSVFGLSSYNEQFFGPGTRLTVL.

This clonotype showed up just a few times. The V and J genes are TRBV7-6 and TRBJ2-3; the match to TRBD2 covers 7 bases. Germline CDR1 is SGHVS and CDR2 is FNYEAQ. The CDR3 spans 18 residues. After removal of 0 bases from V and 11 bases from J, the junction contained 20 bases not matched to a gene. In nucleotides, the CDR3 is TGTGCCAGCAGCTTAGCGGTGCTGGCGGGAAGGTCTCCGGGAGGGCAGTATTTT. It encodes CASSLAVLAGRSPGGQYF.

This clonotype was seen only a few times. J is TRBJ1-3 and V is TRBV5-1; D may be TRBD1 (6 bases). Trimming shortened V by 0 bases and J by 2 bases, and 9 bases separated the two germline ends. Germline V gene sequence: CDR1 SGHRS, CDR2 YFSETQ. The CDR3 has 15 amino acids. The CDR3 DNA reads TGCGCCAGCAGCTTGGGAGCAGGGGCTGGAAACACCATATATTTT. This gives the protein CASSLGAGAGNTIYF.